The present entry profiles one T cell receptor (beta chain) with its context. The table came from immunoSEQ multiplex PCR; TCRdb's copy has only in-frame clones and leaves some out. The sample carries around 42,000 clones, 75% to 95% recorded once. The data stem from a study of T cell changes during pregnancy in multiple sclerosis. There are 14 residues in the CDR3. The TCR was taken from a female donor in good health, enrolled as a control in a pregnancy study. Sequencing used CD4+ T cells from peripheral blood mononuclear cells, obtained after pregnancy. This sequence joins TRBV21-1 and TRBJ2-7; TRBD1 was called by the table and not checked on the DNA. TRBV21-1 represents a pseudogene. The CDR3 DNA sequence: TGTGCCAGCAGCAATGAGGAAAGGGGCTACGAGCAGTACTTC. It codes for CASSNEERGYEQYF.